These 27 T cell receptor beta chains originate from one sample sequenced in a study of memory CD4+ T cells and cytomegalovirus serostatus. The sort gate was single viable CD3+CD4+CD8-CD45RO+ cells for memory CD4+ T cells. TCRdb keeps only in-frame clones here, not all; method: immunoSEQ multiplex PCR. The data show roughly 40,000 clones, about 79% seen once. What was sequenced was memory CD4+ T cells from blood. These receptors originate from an adult in good health and CMV-seronegative.

The rearrangement uses TRBV7-2 and TRBJ2-2; tentatively, D is TRBD1 (5 bases). V was cut by 2 bases and J by 0 bases, with 10 bases left in between. There are 16 residues in the CDR3. Germline V lookup: CDR1 SGHTA, CDR2 FQGNSA. As DNA, the CDR3 is TGTGCCAGCAGCTTATTAGTCAGGGCGAACACCGGGGAGCTGTTTTTT. It translates to CASSLLVRANTGELFF.

The chain couples TRBV7-2 to TRBJ1-2; D ambiguous. Germline CDR1 is SGHTA and CDR2 is FQGNSA. V was pared by 0 bases and J by 4 bases, with 9 bases between. The CDR3 spans 14 residues. The chain's CDR3 is CASSLAGYGYGYTF. DNA of the CDR3: TGTGCCAGCAGCTTAGCAGGGTACGGCTATGGCTACACCTTC.

This sequence joins TRBV7-2 and TRBJ2-5; 7 bases are a match to TRBD2. This CDR3 contains 15 residues. V lost 1 base, J lost 5 bases, and 7 bases stayed unmatched. Germline V CDR1 and CDR2: SGHTA, FQGNSA. CDR3 loop: CASSLDGGSLETQYF. As DNA, the CDR3 is TGTGCCAGCAGCTTAGACGGCGGGAGTTTGGAGACCCAGTACTTC. The variable domain in full, with the rest retrieved from reference TRBV7-2 and TRBJ2-5, is GAGVSQSPSNKVTEKGKDVELRCDPISGHTALYWYRQSLGQGLEFLIYFQGNSAPDKSGLPSDRFSAERTGGSVSTLTIQRTQQEDSAVYLCASSLDGGSLETQYFGPGTRLLVL.

The V gene is TRBV7-2, the J gene TRBJ2-7; TRBD2 agrees at 8 bases. The germline CDR1 and CDR2 sequences are SGHTA and FQGNSA. The ends lost 2 bases at V and 3 bases at J; junction bases unmatched: 6. This CDR3 contains 15 residues. CDR3 residues: CASSLRGGRNYEQYF. In DNA form, the CDR3 reads TGTGCCAGCAGCTTACGTGGCGGGAGGAACTACGAGCAGTACTTC.

The chain employs TRBV7-8 and TRBJ2-7, with D unresolved. V was trimmed by 1 base and J by 6 bases, leaving 4 bases between them. In germline, CDR1 is SGHVS, CDR2 FQNEAQ. CDR3 length equals 11 residues. CDR3 loop: CASSLVGEQYF. CDR3 sequence (DNA): TGTGCCAGCAGCTTAGTAGGCGAGCAGTACTTC.

Note on this clone: Other nucleotide sequences in the sample specify the same CDR3. The CDR3 nucleotides are TGTGCCAGTACCGTCGGACGGGAGGGCACTGAAGCTTTCTTT. Translated: CASTVGREGTEAFF. J is TRBJ1-1 and V is TRBV19; no clear D. The V end was cut by 7 bases, the J end by 4 bases, with 16 bases between. CDR3 size: 14 residues. Germline-derived CDR1 and CDR2 are LNHDA and SQIVND (reference sequence). The complete variable domain, with remaining parts taken from reference TRBV19 and TRBJ1-1, reads DGGITQSPKYLFRKEGQNVTLSCEQNLNHDAMYWYRQDPGQGLRLIYYSQIVNDFQKGDIAEGYSVSREKKESFPLTVTSAQKNPTAFYLCASTVGREGTEAFFGQGTRLTVV.

The chain has TRBV6-6 and TRBJ1-2, with TRBD1 matching 8 bases. There are 13 residues in the CDR3. Losses at the gene ends were 2 bases for V and 6 bases for J; bases not matched to a gene: 2. CDR1 and CDR2 from the germline V gene are MNHNY and SVGAGI (reference sequence). Here the CDR3 reads CASSYGQGDGYTF. The CDR3, as DNA: TGTGCCAGCAGTTACGGACAGGGTGATGGCTACACCTTC.

The chain has TRBV10-1 and TRBJ2-7; TRBD2 might be the D (6 bases). Trimming shortened V by 3 bases and J by 7 bases, and 13 bases separated the two germline ends. CDR1 is WNHNN and CDR2 is SYGVQD in the germline V gene (reference sequence). This CDR3 has 13 residues. The CDR3 DNA reads as TGCGCCAGCAGTGAATCGACTAGGGGAGAGCAGTACTTC. Encoded protein: CASSESTRGEQYF.

This chain connects TRBV5-1 to TRBJ2-1; D possibly matches TRBD1 or TRBD2 (5 bases each). The CDR3 has 14 residues. The V gene's germline CDR1 is SGHRS and CDR2 YFSETQ. Trimming pared 4 bases from V and 8 bases from J, leaving 16 bases between. CDR3 loop: CASSTGPNGDEQFF. DNA for the CDR3: TGCGCCAGCAGCACGGGACCGAATGGCGATGAGCAGTTCTTC.

The chain carries TRBV5-5 and TRBJ1-2, with D maybe TRBD1 (6 bases). V was clipped by 2 bases and J by 6 bases, with 11 bases between them. The CDR3 is made up of 13 amino acids. Germline V gives CDR1 SGHKS, CDR2 YYEKEE (reference sequence). This CDR3 reads CASSFRGGHGYTF. In DNA form, the CDR3 reads TGTGCCAGCAGCTTCCGAGGGGGGCATGGCTACACCTTC.

The rearrangement uses TRBV30 and TRBJ2-3, with TRBD2 matching over 7 bases. The V segment lost 5 bases and the J segment 0 bases; nucleotides outside the gene matches: 2. The CDR3 runs 13 residues. CDR1 GTSNPN and CDR2 SVGIG come from the germline V gene (reference sequence). CDR3 nucleotides: TGTGCCTGGGATAGCGGGAGCACAGATACGCAGTATTTT. This translates into CAWDSGSTDTQYF.

The V call is TRBV18, the J call TRBJ2-3, with TRBD2 matching over 8 bases. From germline, CDR1 is KGHSH and CDR2 LQKENI. V trimming: 2 bases; J trimming: 2 bases; junction bases outside the gene matches: 3. This CDR3 region has 15 residues. This CDR3 is CASSPAGGVTDTQYF. The DNA for the CDR3 is TGTGCCAGCTCACCAGCGGGAGGAGTCACAGATACGCAGTATTTT.

This chain uses TRBV23-1 with TRBJ2-7, with TRBD1 matching 7 bases. TRBV23-1 is placed among ORFs of uncertain function. V lost 6 bases and J lost 2; bases outside the gene matches: 10. CDR3 length equals 15 residues. CDR3 nucleotide sequence: TGCGCCAGCAGAATCGAAAGGGACAGACCCTACGAGCAGTACTTC. Protein product: CASRIERDRPYEQYF.

This clone was seen a handful of times. The J gene is TRBJ1-1, the V gene TRBV11-2; D unclear. Looked up from germline, CDR1 is SGHAT and CDR2 is FQNNGV. V gave up 6 bases and J gave up 4 bases, with 15 bases separating them. The CDR3 length is 14 residues. This chain's CDR3 is CASSRGFQSTEAFF. For the CDR3, the DNA is TGTGCCAGCAGTCGGGGTTTTCAGTCCACTGAAGCTTTCTTT.

CDR3 residues: CASSLTTSGRAQETQYF. In nucleotides, the CDR3 is TGCGCCAGCAGCTTAACGACTAGCGGGAGGGCTCAGGAGACCCAGTACTTC. The V call is TRBV5-1, the J call TRBJ2-5; 14 bases are shared with TRBD2. V shed 2 bases, J shed 5 bases, and the junction held 8 bases outside the gene matches. CDR1 and CDR2 from the germline V gene are SGHRS and YFSETQ. The CDR3 loop spans 17 amino acids.

This clone rates as medium-sized. Other DNA sequences within the sample encode an identical CDR3. The V gene is TRBV5-1, the J gene TRBJ1-4, with unresolved D. The CDR3 spans 14 residues. Germline V lookup: CDR1 SGHRS, CDR2 YFSETQ. V was trimmed by 1 base and J by 5 bases, leaving 9 bases between them. The CDR3 region is CASSLFGRNEKLFF. In nucleotides, the CDR3 is TGCGCCAGCAGCTTGTTTGGGAGGAATGAAAAACTGTTTTTT.

The J gene is TRBJ1-5, the V gene TRBV7-6; D unresolved. V shed 1 base and J shed 3 bases, with 4 bases lying between them. Germline V lookup: CDR1 SGHVS, CDR2 FNYEAQ. This CDR3 is 13 amino acids long. CDR3 nucleotides: TGTGCCAGCAGCTTAGAACCCAATCAGCCCCAGCATTTT. Translated, it gives CASSLEPNQPQHF.

In this sample, this clone turned up a few times. The chain has TRBV6-5 and TRBJ2-7; 10 positions match TRBD2. Germline V lookup: CDR1 MNHEY, CDR2 SVGAGI. Unmatched junction bases numbered 2, after V lost 0 bases and J lost 0 bases. The CDR3 has 16 residues. In nucleotides, the CDR3 is TGTGCCAGCAGTTACTCGAGCGGGAGGGCCTCCTACGAGCAGTACTTC. As protein: CASSYSSGRASYEQYF.

The rearrangement links TRBV6-5 to TRBJ2-5; D remains ambiguous. The germline V gene has CDR1 MNHEY and CDR2 SVGAGI. Trimming pared 5 bases from V and 9 bases from J, leaving 19 bases between. CDR3 length: 14 amino acids. The CDR3 DNA is TGTGCCAGCAGTACAACGGAAGGTTTATTGGCCCAGTACTTC. Protein: CASSTTEGLLAQYF.

The chain links TRBV6-1 to TRBJ2-7, with D maybe TRBD1 (6 bases). Per the germline V gene, CDR1 is MNHNS and CDR2 is SASEGT. The CDR3 has 14 amino acids. V dropped 8 bases and J dropped 4 bases, with 18 bases sitting between them. CDR3 region: CASERSRGGYEQYF. The CDR3 DNA sequence: TGTGCCAGCGAAAGGAGCAGGGGCGGATACGAGCAGTACTTC.

This chain links TRBV4-2 with TRBJ1-3; D uncertain. Germline V gene lookup returns CDR1 LGHNA and CDR2 YNFKEQ. The CDR3 is 15 residues long. The V and J ends lost 4 bases and 0 bases respectively, with 10 bases between them. DNA of the CDR3: TGTGCCAGCAGCCTTTCTCAATTCTCTGGAAACACCATATATTTT. Protein: CASSLSQFSGNTIYF.

V usage is TRBV5-1 and J usage is TRBJ2-1, with 10 bases aligning to TRBD2. The CDR3 runs 16 residues. Looked up from germline, CDR1 is SGHRS and CDR2 is YFSETQ. The V gene end was trimmed by 5 bases and the J gene end by 10 bases; junction bases not matched to a gene: 15. The CDR3 reads CASRGSGGLDLREQFF. The CDR3 DNA reads TGCGCCAGCAGGGGTAGCGGGGGGCTCGACCTTAGGGAGCAGTTCTTC.

The chain uses TRBV15 and TRBJ2-1; weak D call: TRBD2 (6 bases). CDR3 length equals 19 residues. In germline, CDR1 is LNHNV, CDR2 YYDKDF (reference sequence). Trimming stripped 0 bases from V and 0 bases from J, with 18 bases between. CDR3 coding DNA: TGTGCCACCAGCAGAGATCCCCTGGTAGCGGAGAGCTCCTACAATGAGCAGTTCTTC. As protein: CATSRDPLVAESSYNEQFF.

The CDR3 reads CATGSAYNEQFF. CDR3 DNA: TGTGCCACCGGGAGTGCCTACAATGAGCAGTTCTTC. The chain joins TRBV10-3 to TRBJ2-1; perhaps TRBD2 as D (6 bases). The V gene lost 10 bases and the J gene lost 2 bases, with 9 bases spanning the gap. In germline, CDR1 is ENHRY, CDR2 SYGVKD. The CDR3 runs 12 residues.

The chain joins TRBV18 to TRBJ1-1; 9 bases align to TRBD1. The length of the CDR3 is 15 residues. V lost 1 base to trimming and J lost 6 bases; unmatched junction nucleotides: 6. Germline CDR1 is KGHSH and CDR2 is LQKENI. The CDR3 DNA reads as TGTGCCAGCTCACCACACACGGACAGGGGCGCTGAAGCTTTCTTT. Encoded protein: CASSPHTDRGAEAFF.

The gene calls are TRBV18 and TRBJ2-3; TRBD1 might be the D (6 bases). The germline V gene has CDR1 KGHSH and CDR2 LQKENI. The germline V and J ends were trimmed by 5 bases and 4 bases, with 16 bases remaining between them. This CDR3 spans 15 amino acids. In nucleotides, the CDR3 is TGTGCCAGCTCAGGACGCCACAGGGAGTCAGATACGCAGTATTTT. Amino acid sequence: CASSGRHRESDTQYF.

This clone was observed a few times. J is TRBJ1-5 and V is TRBV15, with D unresolved. Germline CDR1 and CDR2: LNHNV and YYDKDF (reference sequence). The CDR3 totals 12 residues. V lost 0 bases and J lost 7, with 4 bases in between. CDR3 sequence: CATSRDLQPQHF. The CDR3, as DNA: TGTGCCACCAGCAGAGATCTACAGCCCCAGCATTTT. The full variable domain, rest sourced from reference TRBV15 and TRBJ1-5, is DAMVIQNPRYQVTQFGKPVTLSCSQTLNHNVMYWYQQKSSQAPKLLFHYYDKDFNNEADTPDNFQSRRPNTSFCFLDIRSPGLGDTAMYLCATSRDLQPQHFGDGTRLSIL.